These 5 T cell receptor beta chains were all obtained from the same sample, sequenced in a study of blood T cell repertoires in COVID-19. Sequencing was performed with immunoSEQ multiplex PCR; in TCRdb, only in-frame clones are kept and a portion is missing. The profile shows hundreds of thousands of clones, 83% of them singletons. Sample: peripheral blood. The receptor set was obtained from a woman between 50 and 59 years old who had recovered from COVID-19.

The chain combines TRBV29-1 with TRBJ2-2; D ambiguous. The germline V gene encodes CDR1 SQVTM and CDR2 ANQGSEA. Trimming stripped 7 bases from V and 4 bases from J, with 16 bases between. This CDR3 comprises 14 residues. The CDR3 sequence is CSASQQTLTGELFF. CDR3 nucleotide sequence: TGCAGCGCCTCACAACAGACGCTCACCGGGGAGCTGTTTTTT.

The sample holds a few counts of this clone. The chain uses TRBV7-8 and TRBJ2-5, with 9 bases that match TRBD2. The CDR3 length is 15 residues. The ends lost 7 bases at V and 4 bases at J; junction bases unmatched: 10. Germline V gives CDR1 SGHVS, CDR2 FQNEAQ. In DNA, the CDR3 is TGTGCCAGCAACCGCGGGGGGGTTCAGCGAGAGACCCAGTACTTC. It encodes CASNRGGVQRETQYF.

About this clone itself: Distinct nucleotide sequences in the sample also encode this CDR3. The chain links TRBV28 to TRBJ1-2; 7 bases match TRBD1. This CDR3 spans 13 amino acids. Per the germline V gene, CDR1 is MDHEN and CDR2 is SYDVKM. V was pared by 5 bases and J by 3 bases, with 3 bases of the junction left unmatched. The CDR3 reads CASSVGTDYGYTF. The CDR3 DNA sequence: TGTGCCAGCAGTGTCGGGACAGACTATGGCTACACCTTC.

The chain is built from TRBV30 and TRBJ1-5; weak D call: TRBD1 (6 bases). The CDR3 covers 15 residues. V lost 5 bases and J 1 base, leaving 15 bases between the germline ends. Germline-derived CDR1 and CDR2 are GTSNPN and SVGIG (reference sequence). CDR3 DNA: TGTGCCTGGGGTCAGGGGTCGACGAGCAATCAGCCCCAGCATTTT. Its translation is CAWGQGSTSNQPQHF.

V is TRBV3-1 (or the pseudogene TRBV3-2) and J is TRBJ2-3; 14 bases agree with TRBD2. Germline V CDR1 and CDR2: LGHDT, YNNKEL (reference sequence). The CDR3 is 18 amino acids. Germline trimming cut 4 bases from V and 1 base from J; bases unmatched to any gene: 7. The CDR3 coding sequence is TGTGCCAGCAGCCCCGGGACTAGCGGGAGTAGAGGCACAGATACGCAGTATTTT. It codes for CASSPGTSGSRGTDTQYF.